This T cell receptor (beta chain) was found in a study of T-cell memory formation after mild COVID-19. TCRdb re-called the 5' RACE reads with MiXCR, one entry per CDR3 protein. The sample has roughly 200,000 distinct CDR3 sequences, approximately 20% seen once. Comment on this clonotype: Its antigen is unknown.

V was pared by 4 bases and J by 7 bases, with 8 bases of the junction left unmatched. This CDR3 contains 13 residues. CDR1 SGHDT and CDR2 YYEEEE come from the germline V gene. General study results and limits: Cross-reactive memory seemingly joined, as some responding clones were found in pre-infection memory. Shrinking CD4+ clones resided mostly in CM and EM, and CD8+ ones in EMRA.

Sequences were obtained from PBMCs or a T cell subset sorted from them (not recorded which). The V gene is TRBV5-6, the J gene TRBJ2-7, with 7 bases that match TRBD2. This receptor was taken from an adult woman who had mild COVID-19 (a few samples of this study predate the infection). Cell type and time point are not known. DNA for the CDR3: TGTGCCAGCAGCACCTTGCGGGGGTGGGAGCAGTACTTC. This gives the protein CASSTLRGWEQYF.